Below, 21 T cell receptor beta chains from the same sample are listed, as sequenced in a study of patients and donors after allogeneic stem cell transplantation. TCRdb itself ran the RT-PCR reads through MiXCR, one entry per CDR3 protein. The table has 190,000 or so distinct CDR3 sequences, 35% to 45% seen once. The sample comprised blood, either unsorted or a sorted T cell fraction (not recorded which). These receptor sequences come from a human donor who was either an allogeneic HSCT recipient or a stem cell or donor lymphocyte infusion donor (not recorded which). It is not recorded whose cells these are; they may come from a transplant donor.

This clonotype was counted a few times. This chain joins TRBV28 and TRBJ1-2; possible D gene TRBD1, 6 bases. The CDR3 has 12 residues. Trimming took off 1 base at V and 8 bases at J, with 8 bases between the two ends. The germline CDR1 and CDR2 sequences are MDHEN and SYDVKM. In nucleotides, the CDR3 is TGTGCCAGCAGTTTATCAGGGGAAGGCTACACCTTC. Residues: CASSLSGEGYTF.

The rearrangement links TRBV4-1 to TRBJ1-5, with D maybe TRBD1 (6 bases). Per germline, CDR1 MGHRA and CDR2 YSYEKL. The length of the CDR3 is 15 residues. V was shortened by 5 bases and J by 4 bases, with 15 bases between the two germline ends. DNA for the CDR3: TGCGCCAGCAGCTCGGGGGAACAGGGAAATCAGCCCCAGCATTTT. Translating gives CASSSGEQGNQPQHF.

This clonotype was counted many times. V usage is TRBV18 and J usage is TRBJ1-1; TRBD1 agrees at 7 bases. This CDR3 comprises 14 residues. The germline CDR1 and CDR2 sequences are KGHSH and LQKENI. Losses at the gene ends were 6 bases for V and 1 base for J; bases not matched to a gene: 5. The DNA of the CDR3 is TGTGCCAGCTCTCGACAGGGAGGGAACACTGAAGCTTTCTTT. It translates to CASSRQGGNTEAFF.

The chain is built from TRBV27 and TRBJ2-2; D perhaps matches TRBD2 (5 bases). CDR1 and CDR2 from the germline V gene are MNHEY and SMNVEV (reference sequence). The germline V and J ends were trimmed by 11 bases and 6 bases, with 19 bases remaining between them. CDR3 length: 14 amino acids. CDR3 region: CAAAGRERAGELFF. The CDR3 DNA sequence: TGTGCCGCCGCTGGCAGAGAGAGGGCCGGGGAGCTGTTTTTT.

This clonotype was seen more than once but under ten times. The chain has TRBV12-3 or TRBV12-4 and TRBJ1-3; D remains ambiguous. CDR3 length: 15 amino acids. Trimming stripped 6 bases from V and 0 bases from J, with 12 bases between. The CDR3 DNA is TGTGCCAGCAGGGGCCATCGGGACTCTGGAAACACCATATATTTT. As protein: CASRGHRDSGNTIYF.

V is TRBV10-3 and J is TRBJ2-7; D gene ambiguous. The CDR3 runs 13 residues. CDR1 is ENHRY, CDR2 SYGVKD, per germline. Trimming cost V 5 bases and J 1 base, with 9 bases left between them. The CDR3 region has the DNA TGTGCCATCAGTCCATCCGCGTCCTACGAGCAGTACTTC. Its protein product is CAISPSASYEQYF.

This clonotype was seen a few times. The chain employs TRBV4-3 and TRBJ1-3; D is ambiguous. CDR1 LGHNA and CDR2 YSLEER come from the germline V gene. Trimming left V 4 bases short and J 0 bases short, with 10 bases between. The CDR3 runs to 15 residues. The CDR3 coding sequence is TGCGCCAGCAGCCCAGGCGTGATCTCTGGAAACACCATATATTTT. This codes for CASSPGVISGNTIYF.

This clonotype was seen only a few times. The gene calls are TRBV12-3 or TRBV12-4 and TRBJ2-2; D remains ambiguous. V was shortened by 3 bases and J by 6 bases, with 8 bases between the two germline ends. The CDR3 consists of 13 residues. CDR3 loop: CASSFSTAGELFF. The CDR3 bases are TGTGCCAGCAGTTTTTCGACGGCCGGGGAGCTGTTTTTT.

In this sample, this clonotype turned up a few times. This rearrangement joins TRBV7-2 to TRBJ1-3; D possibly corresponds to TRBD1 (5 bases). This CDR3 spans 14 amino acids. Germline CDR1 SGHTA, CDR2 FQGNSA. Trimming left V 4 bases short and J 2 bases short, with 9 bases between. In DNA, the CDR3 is TGTGCCAGCAGCTCAGGGTCCACTGGAAACACCATATATTTT. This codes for CASSSGSTGNTIYF.

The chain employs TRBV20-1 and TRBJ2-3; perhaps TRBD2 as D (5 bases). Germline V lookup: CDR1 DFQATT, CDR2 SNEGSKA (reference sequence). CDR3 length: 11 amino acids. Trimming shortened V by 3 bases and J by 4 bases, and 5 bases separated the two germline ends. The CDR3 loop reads CSARRADTQYF. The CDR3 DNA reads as TGCAGTGCTAGGCGGGCAGATACGCAGTATTTT.

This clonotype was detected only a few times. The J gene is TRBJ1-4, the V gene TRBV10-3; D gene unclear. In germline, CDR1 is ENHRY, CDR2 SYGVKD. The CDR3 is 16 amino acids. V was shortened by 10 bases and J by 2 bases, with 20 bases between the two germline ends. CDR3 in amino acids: CATQARVGQTNEKLFF. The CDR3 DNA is TGTGCCACCCAGGCGAGGGTTGGGCAGACTAATGAAAAACTGTTTTTT.

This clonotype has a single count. DNA for the CDR3: TGTGCCAGCAGCTTACAAGCGGGGGGCCTCACAGATACGCAGTATTTT. Translation gives CASSLQAGGLTDTQYF. The V gene is TRBV7-2, the J gene TRBJ2-3, with 9 bases matching TRBD2. Germline V gene data show CDR1 as SGHTA and CDR2 as FQGNSA. The CDR3 runs to 16 residues. J gave up 2 bases and V 2 bases, and 5 bases lay outside the gene matches. The full variable domain, its missing parts supplied by reference TRBV7-2 and TRBJ2-3, is GAGVSQSPSNKVTEKGKDVELRCDPISGHTALYWYRQSLGQGLEFLIYFQGNSAPDKSGLPSDRFSAERTGGSVSTLTIQRTQQEDSAVYLCASSLQAGGLTDTQYFGPGTRLTVL.

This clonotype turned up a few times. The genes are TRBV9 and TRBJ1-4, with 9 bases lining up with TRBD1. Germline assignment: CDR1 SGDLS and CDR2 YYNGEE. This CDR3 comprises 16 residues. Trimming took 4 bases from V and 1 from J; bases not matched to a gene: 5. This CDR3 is CASSLRTGETNEKLFF. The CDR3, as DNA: TGTGCCAGCAGCCTCAGGACAGGGGAAACTAATGAAAAACTGTTTTTT.

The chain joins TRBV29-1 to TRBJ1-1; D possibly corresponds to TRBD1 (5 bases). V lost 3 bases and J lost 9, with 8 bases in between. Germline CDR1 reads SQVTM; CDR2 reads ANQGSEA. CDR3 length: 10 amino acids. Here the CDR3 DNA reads TGCAGCGTTGACGGGGCACAAGCTTTCTTT. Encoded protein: CSVDGAQAFF.

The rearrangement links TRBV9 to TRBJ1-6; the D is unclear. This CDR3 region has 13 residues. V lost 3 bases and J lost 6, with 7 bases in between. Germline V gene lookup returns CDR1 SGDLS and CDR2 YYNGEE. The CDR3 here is CASSARGNSPLHF. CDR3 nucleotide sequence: TGTGCCAGCAGCGCCCGGGGTAATTCACCCCTCCACTTT. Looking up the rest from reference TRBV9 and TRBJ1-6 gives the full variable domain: DSGVTQTPKHLITATGQRVTLRCSPRSGDLSVYWYQQSLDQGLQFLIQYYNGEERAKGNILERFSAQQFPDLHSELNLSSLELGDSALYFCASSARGNSPLHFGNGTRLTVT.

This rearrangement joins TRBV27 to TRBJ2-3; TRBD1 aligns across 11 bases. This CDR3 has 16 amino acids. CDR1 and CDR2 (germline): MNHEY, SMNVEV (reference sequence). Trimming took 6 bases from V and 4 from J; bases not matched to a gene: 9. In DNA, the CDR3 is TGTGCCAGCAGCCATGATACGGGACAGGGGGCAGATACGCAGTATTTT. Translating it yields CASSHDTGQGADTQYF.

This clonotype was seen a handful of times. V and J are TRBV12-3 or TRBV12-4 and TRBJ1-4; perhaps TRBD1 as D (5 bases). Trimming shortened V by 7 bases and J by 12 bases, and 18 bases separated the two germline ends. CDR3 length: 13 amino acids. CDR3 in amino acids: CASTTLGGMELFF. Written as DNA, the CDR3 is TGTGCCAGCACCACCTTGGGGGGAATGGAACTGTTTTTT.

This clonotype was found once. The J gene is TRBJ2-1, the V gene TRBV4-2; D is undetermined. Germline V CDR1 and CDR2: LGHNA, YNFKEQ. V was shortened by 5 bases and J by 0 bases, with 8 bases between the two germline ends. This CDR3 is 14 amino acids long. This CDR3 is CASSGRSSYNEQFF. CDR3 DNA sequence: TGTGCCAGCAGCGGGCGGAGCTCCTACAATGAGCAGTTCTTC.

Written as DNA, the CDR3 is TGCGCCAGCAGTGATGGACCAGGGGAAGCAGATACGCAGTATTTT. Translated: CASSDGPGEADTQYF. The chain joins TRBV10-1 to TRBJ2-3, with a possible D match to TRBD1 (6 bases). The V and J ends lost 3 bases and 4 bases respectively, with 14 bases between them. The CDR3 runs 15 residues. Germline V gene sequence: CDR1 WNHNN, CDR2 SYGVQD (reference sequence).

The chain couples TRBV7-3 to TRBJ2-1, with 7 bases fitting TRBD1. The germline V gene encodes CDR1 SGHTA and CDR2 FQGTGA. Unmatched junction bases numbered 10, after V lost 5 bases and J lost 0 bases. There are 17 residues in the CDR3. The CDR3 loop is CASSPSVRTGSYNEQFF. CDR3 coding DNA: TGTGCCAGCAGCCCCTCAGTGCGGACAGGCTCCTACAATGAGCAGTTCTTC.

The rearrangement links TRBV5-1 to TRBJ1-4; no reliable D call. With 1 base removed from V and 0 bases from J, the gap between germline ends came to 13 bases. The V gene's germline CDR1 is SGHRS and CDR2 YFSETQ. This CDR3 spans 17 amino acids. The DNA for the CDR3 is TGCGCCAGCAGCTTGATGAGAGGCACTGCAACTAATGAAAAACTGTTTTTT. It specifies CASSLMRGTATNEKLFF.